The 13 T cell receptor beta chains reported below all come from one sample, sequenced in a study of blood T cell repertoires in COVID-19. TCRdb's copy holds only in-frame clones and misses some; the assay was immunoSEQ multiplex PCR. This table holds some 250,000 clones, roughly 91% found once. Specimen: peripheral blood. These TCRs come from a woman aged 35 to 49 who had recovered from COVID-19.

The sample holds one count of this clone. This chain links TRBV2 with TRBJ2-4; D is possibly TRBD1 (5 bases). The CDR3 is 14 residues long. CDR1 is SNHLY, CDR2 FYNNEI, per germline. Trimming took 6 bases from V and 3 from J, leaving 12 bases between them. The DNA for the CDR3 is TGTGCCAGCAGCCCCGACAGAAACAAAAACATTCAGTACTTC. It yields the protein CASSPDRNKNIQYF.

V is TRBV5-1 and J is TRBJ1-2; 9 nucleotides align to TRBD1. This CDR3 spans 15 amino acids. Germline V gene data show CDR1 as SGHRS and CDR2 as YFSETQ. After removal of 5 bases from V and 2 bases from J, the junction contained 7 bases not matched to a gene. The CDR3 spells CASREPGTGNYGYTF. CDR3 nucleotides: TGCGCCAGCAGGGAACCCGGGACAGGGAACTATGGCTACACCTTC.

A few counts support this clone. The gene calls are TRBV10-1 and TRBJ1-5; possibly TRBD1 for D (5 bases). The CDR3 loop spans 13 amino acids. V shed 4 bases and J shed 9 bases, with 13 bases lying between them. The germline CDR1 and CDR2 sequences are WNHNN and SYGVQD (reference sequence). The CDR3 bases are TGCGCCAGCAGTGCCGGGGGAGGTGGGCCCCAGCATTTT. Amino acids: CASSAGGGGPQHF.

The chain is built from TRBV7-2 and TRBJ1-6; TRBD1 matches 10 bases. The CDR3 sequence is 15 residues long. In germline, CDR1 is SGHTA, CDR2 FQGNSA. The trim removed 4 bases at V and 7 bases at J, leaving 4 bases unmatched. The CDR3, as DNA: TGTGCCAGCAGCTCGACAGGGGGCCCCAATTCACCCCTCCACTTT. This translates into CASSSTGGPNSPLHF. Filled out from reference TRBV7-2 and TRBJ1-6, the complete variable domain reads GAGVSQSPSNKVTEKGKDVELRCDPISGHTALYWYRQSLGQGLEFLIYFQGNSAPDKSGLPSDRFSAERTGGSVSTLTIQRTQQEDSAVYLCASSSTGGPNSPLHFGNGTRLTVT.

This clone was found once. The V call is TRBV15, the J call TRBJ1-1; perhaps TRBD1 as D (6 bases). The germline gives CDR1 LNHNV, CDR2 YYDKDF (reference sequence). V lost 9 bases to trimming and J lost 11 bases, with 19 bases between them. This CDR3 has 12 amino acids. The CDR3 DNA is TGTGCCACGACAGGACAGTCCTTGGAGGCTTTCTTT. Its translation: CATTGQSLEAFF.

V and J are TRBV19 and TRBJ1-2; the match to TRBD1 covers 7 bases. Trimming at V came to 4 bases and at J to 5 bases, leaving 1 base not matched to a gene. CDR3 length: 12 amino acids. Germline loops: CDR1 LNHDA, CDR2 SQIVND (reference sequence). CDR3 bases: TGTGCCAGTAGTACCAGGGGGTATGGCTACACCTTC. Translated: CASSTRGYGYTF.

The chain is built from TRBV27 and TRBJ2-6, with a tentative D call TRBD1 (6 bases). Germline V CDR1 and CDR2: MNHEY, SMNVEV (reference sequence). Deletions cut 6 bases from V and 0 bases from J, with 15 bases between. The CDR3 runs to 17 residues. CDR3 bases: TGTGCCAGCAGAGGGTGGCAGGGGAGCTCTGGGGCCAACGTCCTGACTTTC. This encodes CASRGWQGSSGANVLTF.

The CDR3 spells CASSQDLGLAGGPTDTQYF. CDR3 in DNA: TGTGCCAGCAGCCAAGATTTGGGACTAGCGGGGGGCCCCACAGATACGCAGTATTTT. The V call is TRBV4-2, the J call TRBJ2-3; 15 nucleotides line up with TRBD2. The CDR3 runs 19 residues. The germline gives CDR1 LGHNA, CDR2 YNFKEQ. V lost 0 bases, J lost 2 bases, and 6 bases stayed unmatched.

The J gene is TRBJ2-2, the V gene TRBV6-5; no firm D call. Trimming pared 4 bases from V and 0 bases from J, leaving 12 bases between. The CDR3 extends over 16 amino acids. In germline, CDR1 is MNHEY, CDR2 SVGAGI. The CDR3 bases are TGTGCCAGCAGTTGGTCCCCCCGGGCGAACACCGGGGAGCTGTTTTTT. It codes for CASSWSPRANTGELFF.

In nucleotides, the CDR3 is TGTGCCAGCAGCCCGAGCGGGTCCCGCACAGATACGCAGTATTTT. This gives the protein CASSPSGSRTDTQYF. The chain carries TRBV7-2 and TRBJ2-3, with a tentative D call TRBD2 (6 bases). In germline, CDR1 is SGHTA, CDR2 FQGNSA. V lost 5 bases and J lost 1, with 13 bases in between. The CDR3 loop spans 15 amino acids.

V is TRBV5-8 and J is TRBJ2-3; tentative D call: TRBD1 (5 bases). This CDR3 spans 15 amino acids. Germline CDR1 SGHTS, CDR2 YDEGEE. V shed 0 bases and J shed 1 base, with 9 bases lying between them. This CDR3 is CASSLGGRGTDTQYF. Written as DNA, the CDR3 is TGTGCCAGCAGCTTGGGGGGCAGGGGCACAGATACGCAGTATTTT.

This clone was found once. The CDR3 sequence: CASSPGGQDVLFF. CDR3 coding DNA: TGTGCCAGCAGCCCGGGGGGACAGGATGTCTTGTTTTTT. V is TRBV11-2 and J is TRBJ1-4; TRBD1 matches 8 bases. The CDR3 totals 13 residues. The V gene end was trimmed by 5 bases and the J gene end by 15 bases; junction bases not matched to a gene: 11. Germline V gene data show CDR1 as SGHAT and CDR2 as FQNNGV.

On this clone: An end of the junction does not agree with germline; a read error may underlie this. The rearrangement links TRBV24-1 to TRBJ2-2; 9 bases align to TRBD1. The CDR3 has 17 amino acids. Germline V CDR1 and CDR2: KGHDR, SFDVKD. CDR3 loop: CAISGRTGELNTGELFF. In DNA form, the CDR3 reads TGTGCCATCAGTGGTCGGACAGGGGAATTAAACACCGGGGAGCTGTTTTTT.